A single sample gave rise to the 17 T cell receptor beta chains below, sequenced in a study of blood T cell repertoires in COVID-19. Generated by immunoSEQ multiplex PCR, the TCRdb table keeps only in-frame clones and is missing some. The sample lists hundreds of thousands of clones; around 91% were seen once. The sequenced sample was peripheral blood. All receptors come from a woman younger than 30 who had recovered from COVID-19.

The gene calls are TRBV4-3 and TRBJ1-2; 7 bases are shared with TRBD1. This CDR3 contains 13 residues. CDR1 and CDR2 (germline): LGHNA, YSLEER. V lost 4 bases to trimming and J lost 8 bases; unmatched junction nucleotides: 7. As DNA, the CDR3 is TGCGCCAGCAGCCGAGACAGGGCGGACGGCTACACCTTC. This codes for CASSRDRADGYTF.

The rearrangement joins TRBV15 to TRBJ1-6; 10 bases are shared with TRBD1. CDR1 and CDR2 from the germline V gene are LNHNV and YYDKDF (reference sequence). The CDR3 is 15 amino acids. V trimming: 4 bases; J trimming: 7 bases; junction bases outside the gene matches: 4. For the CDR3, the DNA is TGTGCCACCAGCACAAGACAGGGGGCGAATTCACCCCTCCACTTT. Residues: CATSTRQGANSPLHF.

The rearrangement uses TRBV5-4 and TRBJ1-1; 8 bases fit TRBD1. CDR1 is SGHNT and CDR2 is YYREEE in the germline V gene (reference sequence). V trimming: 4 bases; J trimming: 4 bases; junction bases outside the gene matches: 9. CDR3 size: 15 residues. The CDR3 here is CASSQLQGGPTEAFF. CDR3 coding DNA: TGTGCCAGCAGCCAACTACAGGGGGGCCCCACTGAAGCTTTCTTT. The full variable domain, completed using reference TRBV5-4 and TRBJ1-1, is ETGVTQSPTHLIKTRGQQVTLRCSSQSGHNTVSWYQQALGQGPQFIFQYYREEENGRGNFPPRFSGLQFPNYSSELNVNALELDDSALYLCASSQLQGGPTEAFFGQGTRLTVV.

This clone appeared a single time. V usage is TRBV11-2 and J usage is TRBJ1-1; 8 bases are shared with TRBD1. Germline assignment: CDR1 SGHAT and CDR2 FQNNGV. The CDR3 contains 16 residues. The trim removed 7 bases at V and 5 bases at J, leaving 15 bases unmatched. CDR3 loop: CASIQGTQGAWTEAFF. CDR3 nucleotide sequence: TGTGCCAGCATCCAAGGCACCCAGGGGGCTTGGACTGAAGCTTTCTTT.

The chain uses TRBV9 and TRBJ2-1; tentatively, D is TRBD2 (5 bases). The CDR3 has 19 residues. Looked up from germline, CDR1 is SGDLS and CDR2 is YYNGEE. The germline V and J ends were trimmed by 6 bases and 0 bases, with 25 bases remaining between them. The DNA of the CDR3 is TGTGCCAGCAAAATGCTCGCGGGCAGCGACCGAAGCTCCTACAATGAGCAGTTCTTC. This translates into CASKMLAGSDRSSYNEQFF.

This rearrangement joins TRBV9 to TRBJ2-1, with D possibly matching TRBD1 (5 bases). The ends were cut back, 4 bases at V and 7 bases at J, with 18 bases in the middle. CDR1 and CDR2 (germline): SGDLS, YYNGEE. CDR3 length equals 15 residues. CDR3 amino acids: CASSPPWAAGNEQFF. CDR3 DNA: TGTGCCAGCAGCCCCCCGTGGGCCGCAGGGAATGAGCAGTTCTTC. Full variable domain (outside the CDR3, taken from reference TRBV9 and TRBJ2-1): DSGVTQTPKHLITATGQRVTLRCSPRSGDLSVYWYQQSLDQGLQFLIQYYNGEERAKGNILERFSAQQFPDLHSELNLSSLELGDSALYFCASSPPWAAGNEQFFGPGTRLTVL.

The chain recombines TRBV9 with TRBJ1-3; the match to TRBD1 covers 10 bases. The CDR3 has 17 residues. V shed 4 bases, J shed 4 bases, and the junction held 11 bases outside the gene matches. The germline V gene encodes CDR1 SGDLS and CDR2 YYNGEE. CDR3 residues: CASSPVPGQGRGNTIYF. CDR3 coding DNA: TGTGCCAGCAGCCCGGTCCCGGGACAGGGGCGGGGAAACACCATATATTTT.

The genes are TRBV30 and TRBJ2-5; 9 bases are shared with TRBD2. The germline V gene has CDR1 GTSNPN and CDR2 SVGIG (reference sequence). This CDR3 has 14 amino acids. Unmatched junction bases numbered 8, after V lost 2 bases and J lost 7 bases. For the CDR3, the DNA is TGTGCCTGGAGTCGGTTAGCGGGGGCTGGGACCCAGTACTTC. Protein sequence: CAWSRLAGAGTQYF.

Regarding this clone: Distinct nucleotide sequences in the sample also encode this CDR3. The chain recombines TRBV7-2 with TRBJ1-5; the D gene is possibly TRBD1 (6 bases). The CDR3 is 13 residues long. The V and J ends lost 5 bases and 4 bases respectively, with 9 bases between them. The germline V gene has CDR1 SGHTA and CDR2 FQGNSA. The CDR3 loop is CASSLRGNQPQHF. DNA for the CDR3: TGTGCCAGCAGCCTGAGGGGGAATCAGCCCCAGCATTTT.

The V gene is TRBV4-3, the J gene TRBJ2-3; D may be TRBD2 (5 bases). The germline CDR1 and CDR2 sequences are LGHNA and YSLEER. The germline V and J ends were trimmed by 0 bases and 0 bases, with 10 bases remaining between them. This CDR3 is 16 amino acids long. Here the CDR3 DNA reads TGCGCCAGCAGCCAAGATTTAGCTAGCAGCACAGATACGCAGTATTTT. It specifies CASSQDLASSTDTQYF.

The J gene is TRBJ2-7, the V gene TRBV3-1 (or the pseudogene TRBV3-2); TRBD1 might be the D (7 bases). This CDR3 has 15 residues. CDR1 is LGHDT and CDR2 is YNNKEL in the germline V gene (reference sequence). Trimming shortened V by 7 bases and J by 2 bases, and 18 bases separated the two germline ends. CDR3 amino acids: CASILGGGTAYEQYV. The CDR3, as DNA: TGTGCCAGCATCCTAGGGGGCGGGACCGCCTACGAGCAGTACGTC.

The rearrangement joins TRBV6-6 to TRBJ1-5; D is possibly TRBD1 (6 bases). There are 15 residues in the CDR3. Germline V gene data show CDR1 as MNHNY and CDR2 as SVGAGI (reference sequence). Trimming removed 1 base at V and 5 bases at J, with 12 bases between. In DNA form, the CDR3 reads TGTGCCAGCAGTTACTTCAGGGGAAGCGATCAGCCCCAGCATTTT. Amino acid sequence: CASSYFRGSDQPQHF.

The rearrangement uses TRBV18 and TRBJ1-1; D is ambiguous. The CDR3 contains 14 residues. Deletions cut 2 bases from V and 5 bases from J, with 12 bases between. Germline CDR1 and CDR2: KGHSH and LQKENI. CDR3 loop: CASSPVEEETEAFF. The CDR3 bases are TGTGCCAGCTCACCAGTGGAGGAAGAAACTGAAGCTTTCTTT.

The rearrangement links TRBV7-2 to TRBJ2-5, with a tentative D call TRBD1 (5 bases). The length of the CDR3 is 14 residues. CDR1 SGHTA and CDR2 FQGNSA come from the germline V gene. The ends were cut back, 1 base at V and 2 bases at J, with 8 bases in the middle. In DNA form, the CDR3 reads TGTGCCAGCAGCTTAGGCGGACATCAAGAGACCCAGTACTTC. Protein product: CASSLGGHQETQYF.

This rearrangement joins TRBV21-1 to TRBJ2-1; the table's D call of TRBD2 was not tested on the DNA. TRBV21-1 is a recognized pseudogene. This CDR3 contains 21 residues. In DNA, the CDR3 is TGTGCCAGCAGCAACCCACAATCGGGACTAGCCTTATGTAGACGGTACAATGAGCAGTTCTTC. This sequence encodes CASSNPQSGLALCRRYNEQFF.

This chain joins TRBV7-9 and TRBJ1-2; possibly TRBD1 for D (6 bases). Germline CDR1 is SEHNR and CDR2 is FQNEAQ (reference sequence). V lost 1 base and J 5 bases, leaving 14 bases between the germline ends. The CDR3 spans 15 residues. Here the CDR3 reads CASSLDYREIYGYTF. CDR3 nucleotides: TGTGCCAGCAGCTTAGATTACAGGGAAATTTATGGCTACACCTTC.

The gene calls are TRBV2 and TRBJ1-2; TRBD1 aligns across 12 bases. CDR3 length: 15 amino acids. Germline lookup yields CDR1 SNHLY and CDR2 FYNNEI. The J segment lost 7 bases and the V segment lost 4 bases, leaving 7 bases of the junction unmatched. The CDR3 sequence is CASSAGTGGRRGYTF. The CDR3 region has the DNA TGTGCCAGCAGTGCCGGGACAGGGGGCCGTCGTGGCTACACCTTC.